The next 27 T cell receptor beta chains were all read from a single sample in a study of T cells in Graves' hyperthyroidism and ophthalmopathy. Amplified regions were TCR beta CDR3 sequences from RNA transcripts. First-round RT-PCR with HTBI primers amplified the TCR CDR3 region. TCRdb reprocessed the multiplex PCR reads via MiXCR and lists one record per CDR3 protein. The profile shows about 330,000 distinct CDR3 sequences, around 13% of them singletons. The sample was blood. These receptors all stem from a middle-aged woman with Graves' ophthalmopathy.

This clonotype was recorded many times. V usage is TRBV5-1 and J usage is TRBJ1-1, with TRBD1 identical over 8 bases. Germline V gene lookup returns CDR1 SGHRS and CDR2 YFSETQ. The CDR3 loop spans 15 amino acids. The V gene end was trimmed by 4 bases and the J gene end by 1 base; junction bases not matched to a gene: 6. CDR3 loop: CASSRGTGTNTEAFF. In DNA form, the CDR3 reads TGCGCCAGCAGCAGGGGGACAGGAACGAACACTGAAGCTTTCTTT.

The rearrangement joins TRBV7-9 to TRBJ1-2; 12 bases match TRBD1. The CDR3 runs to 17 residues. The V segment lost 4 bases and the J segment 2 bases; nucleotides outside the gene matches: 8. Germline CDR1 is SEHNR and CDR2 is FQNEAQ (reference sequence). CDR3 region: CASSSAGTGGANYGYTF. CDR3 DNA: TGTGCCAGCAGCTCAGCCGGGACAGGGGGCGCGAACTATGGCTACACCTTC.

At least ten counts were recorded for this clonotype. The chain links TRBV12-3 or TRBV12-4 to TRBJ1-5; TRBD1 matches 7 bases. The CDR3 totals 14 residues. J was trimmed by 2 bases and V by 5 bases; bases with no gene match: 3. Here the CDR3 reads CASSKTGRNQPQHF. In nucleotides, the CDR3 is TGTGCCAGCAGTAAGACAGGGCGCAATCAGCCCCAGCATTTT.

Ten or more counts support this clonotype. The chain employs TRBV20-1 and TRBJ2-7, with 8 positions matching TRBD2. The CDR3 extends over 14 amino acids. V shed 5 bases and J 3 bases; nucleotides not matched to a gene: 9. CDR1 is DFQATT and CDR2 is SNEGSKA in the germline V gene (reference sequence). CDR3 sequence reads: CSAAYAGGLYEQYF. In DNA form, the CDR3 reads TGCAGTGCTGCGTACGCGGGAGGCCTCTACGAGCAGTACTTC.

The sample holds a few counts of this clonotype. This chain links TRBV3-1 with TRBJ1-3; D call uncertain. V lost 0 bases and J lost 0, with 3 bases in between. Germline loops: CDR1 LGHDT, CDR2 YNNKEL (reference sequence). The CDR3 runs 14 residues. The CDR3, as DNA: TGTGCCAGCAGCCAAGACTTCTCTGGAAACACCATATATTTT. Translating gives CASSQDFSGNTIYF.

This clonotype was found many times. This sequence joins TRBV12-3 or TRBV12-4 and TRBJ1-1, with D uncertain. Trimming took off 5 bases at V and 8 bases at J, with 12 bases between the two ends. This CDR3 contains 12 residues. The CDR3 loop reads CASSPHGREAFF. In nucleotides, the CDR3 is TGTGCCAGCAGTCCCCACGGGAGGGAAGCTTTCTTT.

J is TRBJ1-2 and V is TRBV7-6; TRBD1 agrees at 10 bases. This CDR3 has 15 residues. Germline-derived CDR1 and CDR2 are SGHVS and FNYEAQ. Trimming at V came to 5 bases and at J to 11 bases, leaving 14 bases not matched to a gene. Written as DNA, the CDR3 is TGTGCCAGCAGCCAAAGCCGGGACAGGGGTACTGGGTACACCTTC. Translated: CASSQSRDRGTGYTF. The entire variable domain, with the rest obtained from reference TRBV7-6 and TRBJ1-2, is as follows: GAGVSQSPRYKVTKRGQDVALRCDPISGHVSLYWYRQALGQGPEFLTYFNYEAQQDKSGLPNDRFSAERPEGSISTLTIQRTEQRDSAMYRCASSQSRDRGTGYTFGSGTRLTVV.

This chain links TRBV3-1 with TRBJ2-1, with 7 positions matching TRBD2. The germline V gene has CDR1 LGHDT and CDR2 YNNKEL (reference sequence). The trim removed 4 bases at V and 5 bases at J, leaving 8 bases unmatched. The CDR3 is 15 residues long. The CDR3 DNA is TGTGCCAGCAGCCCTGGTTTGGGGGGGGACAATGAGCAGTTCTTC. This encodes CASSPGLGGDNEQFF.

This clonotype was seen a few times. The rearrangement joins TRBV19 to TRBJ2-2, with 9 positions matching TRBD2. The CDR3 length is 14 residues. Per the germline V gene, CDR1 is LNHDA and CDR2 is SQIVND (reference sequence). V trimming: 8 bases; J trimming: 2 bases; junction bases outside the gene matches: 3. CDR3 nucleotides: TGTGCCAGTGGTAGCGGGAGAAACACCGGGGAGCTGTTTTTT. It translates to CASGSGRNTGELFF.

This chain connects TRBV3-1 to TRBJ2-7; D may be TRBD1 or TRBD2 (6 bases each). This CDR3 is built from 14 residues. Germline assignment: CDR1 LGHDT and CDR2 YNNKEL (reference sequence). Trimming removed 1 base at V and 3 bases at J, with 10 bases between. The CDR3, as DNA: TGTGCCAGCAGCCAAGTCGGGGGCAACTACGAGCAGTACTTC. Translated: CASSQVGGNYEQYF.

This clonotype was counted ten times or more. The rearrangement joins TRBV11-2 to TRBJ1-4; no definite D call. The V gene lost 7 bases and the J gene lost 8 bases, with 17 bases spanning the gap. The CDR3 contains 14 residues. Germline V gene data show CDR1 as SGHAT and CDR2 as FQNNGV. Here the CDR3 DNA reads TGTGCCAGCACCCTGGACGGTCCTAGGGAAAAACTGTTTTTT. This sequence encodes CASTLDGPREKLFF.

This clonotype was found a few times. The gene calls are TRBV20-1 and TRBJ2-3, with 11 bases matching TRBD2. Per germline, CDR1 DFQATT and CDR2 SNEGSKA (reference sequence). Unmatched junction bases numbered 14, after V lost 0 bases and J lost 9 bases. The CDR3 has 17 amino acids. The CDR3 spells CSARDWGSSGGARTQYF. Here the CDR3 DNA reads TGCAGTGCTAGAGATTGGGGCAGTAGCGGGGGGGCAAGGACGCAGTATTTT.

This clonotype was counted at least ten times. The chain employs TRBV20-1 and TRBJ2-7; D is perhaps TRBD1 (6 bases). The CDR3 is made up of 15 amino acids. The germline gives CDR1 DFQATT, CDR2 SNEGSKA (reference sequence). Trimming shortened V by 0 bases and J by 1 base, and 13 bases separated the two germline ends. The CDR3 nucleotides read TGCAGTGCTAGAGATAAGGCAGGGGCGTCCTACGAGCAGTACTTC. It translates to CSARDKAGASYEQYF.

This clonotype was detected many times. The V call is TRBV6-6, the J call TRBJ2-2, with D possibly called TRBD1 or TRBD2 (6 bases each). Germline loops: CDR1 MNHNY, CDR2 SVGAGI (reference sequence). Trimming removed 2 bases from V and 6 bases from J, with 16 bases in between. The CDR3 totals 16 residues. CDR3 residues: CASSYLITGRPGELFF. CDR3 in DNA: TGTGCCAGCAGTTACCTCATAACAGGGAGGCCCGGGGAGCTGTTTTTT.

This clonotype has a count of ten or more. CDR3 nucleotides: TGTGCCAGCAGCGGCGGGAGGGCCAGGGCAGATACGCAGTATTTT. This gives the protein CASSGGRARADTQYF. The chain couples TRBV9 to TRBJ2-3; TRBD2 matches 9 bases. Trimming removed 3 bases from V and 4 bases from J; junction bases left unmatched: 6. Germline loops: CDR1 SGDLS, CDR2 YYNGEE. The CDR3 sequence is 15 residues long.

This clonotype has just a few counts. The V and J genes are TRBV4-1 and TRBJ2-1; D may be TRBD1 (6 bases). The CDR3 covers 16 residues. Germline CDR1 MGHRA, CDR2 YSYEKL. Trimming removed 5 bases from V and 9 bases from J, with 23 bases in between. CDR3 in amino acids: CASSKSTGFRSGEQFF. The CDR3 DNA reads as TGCGCCAGCAGCAAAAGCACAGGGTTCCGTTCGGGTGAGCAGTTCTTC.

This clonotype was counted ten times or more. V is TRBV20-1 and J is TRBJ2-1, with TRBD2 as a possible D gene (6 bases). Germline loops: CDR1 DFQATT, CDR2 SNEGSKA (reference sequence). This CDR3 comprises 14 residues. The V end was cut by 6 bases, the J end by 5 bases, with 17 bases between. CDR3 sequence (DNA): TGCAGTGCGGAGGGCCAGGAGCGGGACAATGAGCAGTTCTTC. It codes for CSAEGQERDNEQFF.

This clonotype was seen ten or more times. This chain uses TRBV7-9 with TRBJ2-7; 11 bases agree with TRBD1. The CDR3 length is 15 residues. CDR1 SEHNR and CDR2 FQNEAQ come from the germline V gene (reference sequence). The V gene end was trimmed by 6 bases and the J gene end by 1 base; junction bases not matched to a gene: 5. CDR3 region: CASSRGDRGSYEQYF. The DNA for the CDR3 is TGTGCCAGCAGTCGGGGGGACAGGGGGTCCTACGAGCAGTACTTC.

This clonotype came up a few times. The J gene is TRBJ2-3, the V gene TRBV5-1, with 12 bases aligning to TRBD2. The CDR3 has 17 amino acids. Germline V CDR1 and CDR2: SGHRS, YFSETQ. Trimming cost V 4 bases and J 3 bases; bases outside gene matches: 9. This chain's CDR3 is CASSPDGLAGRTDTQYF. CDR3 bases: TGCGCCAGCAGCCCAGATGGACTAGCGGGGCGTACAGATACGCAGTATTTT.

This clonotype was seen a few times. The gene calls are TRBV7-2 and TRBJ1-4; D is uncertain. The germline CDR1 and CDR2 sequences are SGHTA and FQGNSA. This CDR3 is built from 15 residues. V gave up 2 bases and J gave up 2 bases, with 9 bases separating them. CDR3: CASSLYGITNEKLFF. CDR3 sequence (DNA): TGTGCCAGCAGCTTATACGGGATTACTAATGAAAAACTGTTTTTT.

The CDR3 loop reads CASSQEWDRGADNSPLHF. CDR3 sequence (DNA): TGTGCCAGCAGCCAAGAATGGGACAGGGGGGCTGATAATTCACCCCTCCACTTT. The chain joins TRBV3-1 to TRBJ1-6; 11 bases agree with TRBD1. The CDR3 is 18 amino acids. CDR1 and CDR2 from the germline V gene are LGHDT and YNNKEL (reference sequence). Trimming at V came to 0 bases and at J to 5 bases, leaving 6 bases not matched to a gene.

V usage is TRBV19 and J usage is TRBJ1-5; D uncertain. Trimming cost V 4 bases and J 7 bases, with 11 bases left between them. This CDR3 has 13 residues. Germline loops: CDR1 LNHDA, CDR2 SQIVND (reference sequence). DNA for the CDR3: TGTGCCAGTAGTACAAAGGTGGGACAGCCCCAGCATTTT. Protein sequence: CASSTKVGQPQHF.

Concerning this clonotype: A much larger clone is a single base away; this may be a read error. This sequence joins TRBV24-1 and TRBJ2-1; D possibly matches TRBD1 or TRBD2 (5 bases each). The germline V gene encodes CDR1 KGHDR and CDR2 SFDVKD. There are 17 residues in the CDR3. The DNA for the CDR3 is TGTGCCACCAGTGATTACTTCGGGGTGGGACCACACAATGAGGAGTTCTTC. It translates to CATSDYFGVGPHNEEFF.

V gene TRBV20-1 combines with J gene TRBJ1-2; 9 bases fit TRBD1. This CDR3 is built from 15 residues. The germline V gene encodes CDR1 DFQATT and CDR2 SNEGSKA (reference sequence). V gave up 1 base and J gave up 8 bases; unmatched junction bases: 11. CDR3 sequence: CSARGGQGRLGGYTF. In DNA form, the CDR3 reads TGCAGTGCTAGAGGAGGACAGGGGAGATTGGGGGGCTACACCTTC.

This clonotype was observed many times. The chain joins TRBV27 to TRBJ2-7, with 7 bases that match TRBD2. Germline loops: CDR1 MNHEY, CDR2 SMNVEV (reference sequence). The CDR3 covers 15 residues. Trimming cost V 3 bases and J 2 bases; bases outside gene matches: 7. CDR3 coding DNA: TGTGCCAGCAGTTTTGGGGGAGGGAGAACCTACGAGCAGTACTTC. Protein product: CASSFGGGRTYEQYF.

The chain has TRBV20-1 and TRBJ1-4, with D perhaps matching TRBD1 (5 bases). The CDR3 extends over 19 amino acids. Trimming pared 1 base from V and 5 bases from J, leaving 26 bases between. Germline CDR1 is DFQATT and CDR2 is SNEGSKA (reference sequence). The CDR3 reads CSARGPGSTQRGMNEKLFF. The DNA for the CDR3 is TGCAGTGCTAGAGGCCCCGGGTCCACTCAAAGGGGCATGAATGAAAAACTGTTTTTT.

Only a few counts were recorded for this clonotype. The V gene is TRBV10-3, the J gene TRBJ2-2; D gene unclear. Germline V gene data show CDR1 as ENHRY and CDR2 as SYGVKD. V shed 2 bases and J shed 6 bases, with 4 bases lying between them. The CDR3 runs to 12 residues. The CDR3 nucleotides are TGTGCCATCAGTGAGGGCTCCGGGGAGCTGTTTTTT. Its protein is CAISEGSGELFF.